Below, 17 T cell receptor beta chains from the same sample are listed, as sequenced in a study of neurological immune-mediated disorders. TCRdb itself ran the 5' RACE reads through MiXCR, one entry per CDR3 protein. The sample carries just under 60,000 distinct CDR3 sequences, 3% to 4.5% recorded once. The sample taken for sequencing was PBMCs. Receptors were obtained from a woman between 25 and 40 years old with multiple sclerosis.

Relative to its sample, this clonotype is medium-sized. The chain carries TRBV5-1 and TRBJ1-6; 9 nucleotides match TRBD1. Trimming cost V 0 bases and J 7 bases; bases outside gene matches: 2. Germline V gene lookup returns CDR1 SGHRS and CDR2 YFSETQ. The CDR3 contains 15 residues. The chain's CDR3 is CASSLATGGNSPLHF. DNA for the CDR3: TGCGCCAGCAGCTTGGCGACAGGGGGGAATTCACCCCTCCACTTT.

Regarding this clonotype: Since a much larger clone is just one base distant, this may be a read error. The chain is built from TRBV28 and TRBJ1-2; no reliable D call. CDR1 is MDHEN, CDR2 SYDVKM, per germline. CDR3 length equals 15 residues. Trimming cost V 3 bases and J 2 bases, with 13 bases left between them. The CDR3 reads CASSFGFQENYGYTF. CDR3 coding DNA: TGTGCCAGCAGTTTTGGGTTCCAGGAAAACTATGGCTACACCTTC.

This clonotype was seen repeatedly, ten times or more. The chain uses TRBV5-1 and TRBJ1-5; D not certain. The V gene's germline CDR1 is SGHRS and CDR2 YFSETQ. V was pared by 0 bases and J by 5 bases, with 6 bases between. The CDR3 totals 13 residues. Here the CDR3 reads CASSLDIYQPQHF. The DNA for the CDR3 is TGCGCCAGCAGCTTGGACATCTATCAGCCCCAGCATTTT.

The table lists this clonotype with many counts. The chain has TRBV5-5 and TRBJ1-6; D might be TRBD1 (5 bases). The V end lost 4 bases, the J end lost 7 bases, and 15 bases lay between the germline ends. Germline V gives CDR1 SGHKS, CDR2 YYEKEE (reference sequence). The CDR3 is 15 amino acids. The CDR3 region is CASSLKGISNSPLHF. CDR3 bases: TGTGCCAGCAGCCTTAAGGGGATTTCGAATTCACCCCTCCACTTT.

This clonotype was counted many times. The chain couples TRBV6-6 to TRBJ2-7; 10 nucleotides agree with TRBD1. Germline loops: CDR1 MNHNY, CDR2 SVGAGI (reference sequence). The CDR3 is 15 residues long. J gave up 3 bases and V 7 bases, and 9 bases lay outside the gene matches. DNA of the CDR3: TGTGCCAGCACCATACGAGGGACAGGGGACTACGAGCAGTACTTC. It yields the protein CASTIRGTGDYEQYF.

In the case of this clonotype: It may be a read error: a sequence one base away is much more abundant. The V call is TRBV5-1, the J call TRBJ2-3, with TRBD2 matching 7 bases. The CDR3 runs 15 residues. The V gene end was trimmed by 3 bases and the J gene end by 6 bases; junction bases not matched to a gene: 10. Per the germline V gene, CDR1 is SGHRS and CDR2 is YFSETQ. CDR3: CASSSWTRGADTQYF. The CDR3 DNA reads TGCGCCAGCAGCTCTTGGACTAGAGGGGCGGATACGCAGTATTTT.

This clonotype was seen ten or more times. The V call is TRBV5-1, the J call TRBJ1-1; 9 nucleotides agree with TRBD1. The trim removed 4 bases at V and 1 base at J, leaving 5 bases unmatched. The CDR3 extends over 15 amino acids. Germline CDR1 SGHRS, CDR2 YFSETQ. CDR3 residues: CASSEGTGQNTEAFF. The CDR3 DNA is TGCGCCAGCAGCGAAGGGACAGGGCAGAACACTGAAGCTTTCTTT.

This clonotype appeared many times. The V and J genes are TRBV20-1 and TRBJ2-7; 9 nucleotides align to TRBD2. Trimming cost V 3 bases and J 4 bases; bases outside gene matches: 4. Germline lookup yields CDR1 DFQATT and CDR2 SNEGSKA (reference sequence). The CDR3 consists of 13 residues. CDR3 residues: CSARLAGPYEQYF. For the CDR3, the DNA is TGCAGTGCTAGGCTAGCGGGACCGTACGAGCAGTACTTC.

This clonotype was counted at least ten times. The genes are TRBV12-3 or TRBV12-4 and TRBJ2-1, with 15 bases lining up with TRBD2. The CDR3 spans 17 residues. The V gene end was trimmed by 6 bases and the J gene end by 2 bases; junction bases not matched to a gene: 5. This CDR3 is CASRHGLAGGAYNEQFF. The CDR3 DNA reads TGTGCCAGCAGACACGGACTAGCGGGGGGGGCCTACAATGAGCAGTTCTTC.

This clonotype was observed at least ten times. The chain recombines TRBV20-1 with TRBJ2-1; maybe TRBD2 (5 bases). Trimming shortened V by 1 base and J by 7 bases, and 11 bases separated the two germline ends. The CDR3 extends over 13 amino acids. Germline V gene data show CDR1 as DFQATT and CDR2 as SNEGSKA (reference sequence). Here the CDR3 DNA reads TGCAGTGCTAGAGTCCTAGCCAGTAATGAGCAGTTCTTC. It is translated as CSARVLASNEQFF.

This clonotype was seen many times. One base away lies a much larger clone, so this may be a sequencing read error. This chain uses TRBV29-1 with TRBJ2-4; D call uncertain. The CDR3 contains 15 residues. The germline CDR1 and CDR2 sequences are SQVTM and ANQGSEA. Here the CDR3 DNA reads TGCAGCGTTGTGCCCATGCGACAAGGAGAAAAAATTCAGTACTTC. Protein product: CSVVPMRQGEKIQYF.

This clonotype came up many times. The rearrangement joins TRBV7-2 to TRBJ2-7, with D perhaps given as TRBD1 or TRBD2 (5 bases each). The CDR3 consists of 15 residues. From germline, CDR1 is SGHTA and CDR2 FQGNSA. The V end lost 5 bases, the J end lost 6 bases, and 20 bases lay between the germline ends. The CDR3, as DNA: TGTGCCAGCAGCCTCTCCGGGACCAGCACTCCCGAGCAGTACTTC. It translates to CASSLSGTSTPEQYF.

This clonotype was counted ten times or more. The V call is TRBV7-9, the J call TRBJ1-4; no definite D call. V was trimmed by 3 bases and J by 7 bases, leaving 18 bases between them. The CDR3 is made up of 16 amino acids. CDR1 is SEHNR, CDR2 FQNEAQ, per germline (reference sequence). CDR3 sequence reads: CASSFARGPEGEKLFF. The CDR3 DNA is TGTGCCAGCAGCTTCGCAAGAGGGCCGGAGGGTGAAAAACTGTTTTTT.

This clonotype was seen at least ten times. The rearrangement links TRBV10-3 to TRBJ2-5; TRBD1 matches at 12 bases. This CDR3 region has 15 residues. V gave up 3 bases and J gave up 5 bases; unmatched junction bases: 4. Looked up from germline, CDR1 is ENHRY and CDR2 is SYGVKD. The CDR3 sequence: CAISEPGQGAETQYF. The CDR3 DNA sequence: TGTGCCATCAGTGAACCGGGACAGGGGGCTGAGACCCAGTACTTC.

This clonotype was observed many times. The chain joins TRBV5-1 to TRBJ2-1, with a tentative D call TRBD2 (5 bases). The CDR3 is 17 amino acids. The germline V gene has CDR1 SGHRS and CDR2 YFSETQ. The V gene lost 0 bases and the J gene lost 7 bases, with 20 bases spanning the gap. The CDR3 loop is CASSLGGSKAVTNEQFF. The CDR3 DNA reads TGCGCCAGCAGCTTGGGTGGGAGTAAAGCGGTTACTAATGAGCAGTTCTTC.

Many counts were recorded for this clonotype. The gene calls are TRBV5-1 and TRBJ2-1; 8 bases are shared with TRBD1. V shed 4 bases and J 4 bases; nucleotides not matched to a gene: 4. The CDR3 is 14 amino acids. Per the germline V gene, CDR1 is SGHRS and CDR2 is YFSETQ. The CDR3 is CASSPGQAYNEQFF. In nucleotides, the CDR3 is TGCGCCAGCAGCCCGGGACAGGCTTACAATGAGCAGTTCTTC.

This clonotype was seen only a few times. The CDR3 DNA reads as TGTGCCAGCAATGCGCGCCCCACCACGGCCGGACGCGCACGGCACTCGAGCTCCTACGAGCAGTACTTC. It specifies CASNARPTTAGRARHSSSYEQYF. The rearrangement links TRBV2 to TRBJ2-7; D is ambiguous. V was shortened by 7 bases and J by 0 bases, with 40 bases between the two germline ends. Per the germline V gene, CDR1 is SNHLY and CDR2 is FYNNEI. The CDR3 extends over 23 amino acids.